The clone carrying this TCR beta chain was observed a handful of times. The CDR3 contains 15 residues. Looked up from germline, CDR1 is SGHRS and CDR2 is YFSETQ. V shed 4 bases and J shed 0 bases, with 11 bases lying between them. Libraries were prepared by immunoSEQ multiplex PCR; TCRdb keeps only in-frame clonotypes and omits some of them. The sample includes 200,000 to 300,000 clones, around four fifths seen only once; the top ten take over 5.5%. This sample is part of a study of blood T cell repertoires in COVID-19. The overall study: Acute and convalescent COVID-19 samples came from the United States, Italy and Spain. T cells, B-cell-depleted T cells, or PBMCs provided the cDNA or gDNA that served as material.

The chain uses TRBV5-1 and TRBJ1-3; possibly TRBD1 for D (5 bases). The clonotype was recovered from a woman between 55 and 75 years old with active or convalescent COVID-19. The sequenced sample consisted of peripheral blood. CDR3 protein: CASSQQAVSGNTIYF. DNA for the CDR3: TGCGCCAGCAGCCAACAGGCCGTCTCTGGAAACACCATATATTTT.